One sample yielded the 31 T cell receptor beta chains listed below, sequenced in a study of STAT5B mutations in CD4+ large granular lymphocyte leukemia (dated by TCRdb to 2022 to 2024). Library creation used the immunoSEQ multiplex PCR assay. The clones in this table, taken by TCRdb from immuneACCESS, are in-frame only. Not every clone is retained; where verified, under half of the shortfall comes from an unresolved V gene, and the cause of the rest is unknown. Counted in this sample were roughly 40,000 clones; roughly 80% of them appeared once. The top ten clonotypes cover about 3.6% of the sample. The sequencing sample was made of CD4+ T cells from blood buffy coats. These receptor sequences come from a human donor in good health.

The V and J genes are TRBV5-1 and TRBJ1-2, with a weak D call TRBD1 (6 bases). The CDR3 contains 14 residues. Trimming took 2 bases from V and 2 from J, leaving 10 bases between them. Germline loops: CDR1 SGHRS, CDR2 YFSETQ. CDR3 DNA: TGCGCCAGCAGCTTCTCTCAGGGGAACTATGGCTACACCTTC. Protein: CASSFSQGNYGYTF. Drawing the rest from reference TRBV5-1 and TRBJ1-2, the complete variable domain is KAGVTQTPRYLIKTRGQQVTLSCSPISGHRSVSWYQQTPGQGLQFLFEYFSETQRNKGNFPGRFSGRQFSNSRSEMNVSTLELGDSALYLCASSFSQGNYGYTFGSGTRLTVV.

The V and J genes are TRBV5-1 and TRBJ2-1, with 15 bases aligning to TRBD2. V was clipped by 0 bases and J by 6 bases; unmatched bases: 4. This CDR3 has 17 residues. The germline CDR1 and CDR2 sequences are SGHRS and YFSETQ. DNA of the CDR3: TGCGCCAGCAGCTTGGTCGGGACTAGCGGGGGGACCAATGAGCAGTTCTTC. Translated, it gives CASSLVGTSGGTNEQFF.

The CDR3 sequence is CASSPMSRGAQETQYF. The CDR3 DNA reads as TGTGCCAGCAGTCCGATGAGCAGGGGGGCTCAAGAGACCCAGTACTTC. The chain has TRBV27 and TRBJ2-5; a possible D gene is TRBD1 (7 bases). The CDR3 is 16 residues long. V shed 5 bases and J shed 2 bases, with 18 bases lying between them. Looked up from germline, CDR1 is MNHEY and CDR2 is SMNVEV (reference sequence).

The J gene is TRBJ2-1, the V gene TRBV27, with 13 bases matching TRBD2. Germline V gene data show CDR1 as MNHEY and CDR2 as SMNVEV (reference sequence). The CDR3 is 22 amino acids. Trimming cost V 1 base and J 6 bases; bases outside gene matches: 21. CDR3 DNA sequence: TGTGCCAGCAGTTTATTCCCCCCGGGACAGGGATCACGACTAGCGGGAGGCAATGAGCAGTTCTTC. It encodes CASSLFPPGQGSRLAGGNEQFF.

The chain uses TRBV6-5 and TRBJ2-2, with 7 nucleotides matching TRBD1. V gave up 2 bases and J gave up 0 bases; unmatched junction bases: 3. Germline lookup yields CDR1 MNHEY and CDR2 SVGAGI. The length of the CDR3 is 16 residues. The DNA for the CDR3 is TGTGCCAGCAGTTACAGAGGACAGGCGAACACCGGGGAGCTGTTTTTT. Translating it yields CASSYRGQANTGELFF.

V usage is TRBV30 and J usage is TRBJ2-3; weak D call: TRBD1 (5 bases). There are 17 residues in the CDR3. Trimming stripped 2 bases from V and 3 bases from J, with 21 bases between. The germline gives CDR1 GTSNPN, CDR2 SVGIG (reference sequence). The CDR3 sequence: CAWSIGVRRAVTDTQYF. CDR3 nucleotide sequence: TGTGCCTGGAGTATTGGGGTGCGCAGGGCGGTGACAGATACGCAGTATTTT.

V gene TRBV19 combines with J gene TRBJ1-2, with D tentatively TRBD1 (5 bases). The CDR3 is 15 amino acids. The germline V gene encodes CDR1 LNHDA and CDR2 SQIVND (reference sequence). The V end was cut by 6 bases, the J end by 1 base, with 15 bases between. The CDR3 coding sequence is TGTGCCAGTAGCCGGGACCGTTCCTTTAACTATGGCTACACCTTC. This translates into CASSRDRSFNYGYTF.

V usage is TRBV6-1 and J usage is TRBJ1-2, with D unresolved. In germline, CDR1 is MNHNS, CDR2 SASEGT. CDR3 length: 13 residues. V dropped 2 bases and J dropped 0 bases, with 4 bases sitting between them. This CDR3 reads CASSEISNYGYTF. DNA of the CDR3: TGTGCCAGCAGTGAAATATCTAACTATGGCTACACCTTC.

In this sample, this clone turned up a few times. DNA for the CDR3: TGTGCCAGCAGCTGGGGGGCGGGGACCTACGAGCAGTACTTC. Protein product: CASSWGAGTYEQYF. The chain combines TRBV7-2 with TRBJ2-7; D tentatively fits TRBD1 or TRBD2 (6 bases each). V lost 4 bases and J 2 bases, leaving 12 bases between the germline ends. Germline assignment: CDR1 SGHTA and CDR2 FQGNSA. The CDR3 consists of 14 residues. The whole variable domain, filled in from reference TRBV7-2 and TRBJ2-7, reads GAGVSQSPSNKVTEKGKDVELRCDPISGHTALYWYRQSLGQGLEFLIYFQGNSAPDKSGLPSDRFSAERTGGSVSTLTIQRTQQEDSAVYLCASSWGAGTYEQYFGPGTRLTVT.

This clone showed up just once. Since the CDR3 does not end with the conserved phenylalanine or tryptophan, this likely comes from a read error. The DNA is omitted, as the CDR3 cannot be located on it reliably, and the CDR3 follows TCRdb's listing. The gene calls are TRBV6-1 and TRBJ1-2. Germline V gives CDR1 MNHNS, CDR2 SASEGT. The length of the CDR3 is 13 amino acids, counting both ends. This CDR3 is CASSDFGFLQSLL.

This chain joins TRBV7-8 and TRBJ2-2; D may match TRBD1 or TRBD2 (5 bases each). Trimming took 1 base from V and 6 from J, leaving 12 bases between them. This CDR3 has 15 residues. Germline assignment: CDR1 SGHVS and CDR2 FQNEAQ. DNA for the CDR3: TGTGCCAGCAGCTTAGGGCCAGGGACGGCCGGGGAGCTGTTTTTT. Its translation: CASSLGPGTAGELFF.

This chain uses TRBV6-1 with TRBJ2-7; 7 nucleotides line up with TRBD2. The CDR3 is 12 amino acids. Per germline, CDR1 MNHNS and CDR2 SASEGT. After removal of 7 bases from V and 5 bases from J, the junction contained 5 bases not matched to a gene. CDR3 protein: CASTGGRDEQYF. CDR3 in DNA: TGTGCCAGCACGGGGGGTCGGGACGAGCAGTACTTC.

The genes are TRBV5-6 and TRBJ1-1; maybe TRBD1 (6 bases). Germline V gene lookup returns CDR1 SGHDT and CDR2 YYEEEE. Trimming removed 0 bases from V and 0 bases from J, with 12 bases in between. The CDR3 consists of 16 residues. The CDR3 sequence is CASSLGGGIMNTEAFF. The CDR3 nucleotides are TGTGCCAGCAGCTTGGGAGGGGGGATAATGAACACTGAAGCTTTCTTT.

This chain connects TRBV15 to TRBJ2-7; 7 nucleotides line up with TRBD1. V trimming: 0 bases; J trimming: 3 bases; junction bases outside the gene matches: 5. The CDR3 extends over 15 amino acids. Germline V gene data show CDR1 as LNHNV and CDR2 as YYDKDF (reference sequence). CDR3 region: CATSRDGQGDYEQYF. CDR3 nucleotides: TGTGCCACCAGCAGAGATGGGCAGGGGGACTACGAGCAGTACTTC.

This chain joins TRBV7-8 and TRBJ1-1, with TRBD1 as a possible D gene (6 bases). Trimming took off 1 base at V and 0 bases at J, with 9 bases between the two ends. Germline values: CDR1 SGHVS, CDR2 FQNEAQ. The CDR3 is 15 amino acids. CDR3 residues: CASSLVGGLNTEAFF. CDR3 DNA: TGTGCCAGCAGCTTAGTTGGGGGGCTGAACACTGAAGCTTTCTTT.

The chain joins TRBV10-3 to TRBJ1-2, with a possible D match to TRBD1 (5 bases). Trimming pared 4 bases from V and 8 bases from J, leaving 14 bases between. This CDR3 comprises 13 residues. Germline CDR1 ENHRY, CDR2 SYGVKD. CDR3 protein: CAISGDPLSGYTF. CDR3 DNA sequence: TGTGCCATCAGTGGGGACCCCTTATCCGGCTACACCTTC.

The chain carries TRBV4-3 and TRBJ1-1; weak D call: TRBD1 (6 bases). CDR3 length: 15 residues. V was trimmed by 0 bases and J by 3 bases, leaving 11 bases between them. Looked up from germline, CDR1 is LGHNA and CDR2 is YSLEER. The CDR3: CASSQELGAHTEAFF. Here the CDR3 DNA reads TGCGCCAGCAGCCAAGAGTTGGGGGCTCACACTGAAGCTTTCTTT.

The rearrangement uses TRBV9 and TRBJ1-4; D possibly corresponds to TRBD1 (6 bases). V was trimmed by 0 bases and J by 7 bases, leaving 13 bases between them. CDR3 length: 15 amino acids. CDR1 and CDR2 (germline): SGDLS, YYNGEE. CDR3 protein: CASSVGGGLSEKLFF. CDR3 DNA sequence: TGTGCCAGCAGCGTAGGTGGGGGGCTGAGTGAAAAACTGTTTTTT.

This rearrangement joins TRBV30 to TRBJ2-5; D ambiguous. The CDR3 is made up of 11 amino acids. Per the germline V gene, CDR1 is GTSNPN and CDR2 is SVGIG (reference sequence). V lost 2 bases, J lost 1 base, and 2 bases lay in between. The CDR3 DNA follows: TGTGCCTGGAGTTCCCAAGAGACCCAGTACTTC. Translated, it gives CAWSSQETQYF. Using reference TRBV30 and TRBJ2-5 for the parts outside the CDR3, the full variable domain is SQTIHQWPATLVQPVGSPLSLECTVEGTSNPNLYWYRQAAGRGLQLLFYSVGIGQISSEVPQNLSASRPQDRQFILSSKKLLLSDSGFYLCAWSSQETQYFGPGTRLLVL.

The chain links TRBV11-3 to TRBJ2-2; 8 bases agree with TRBD1. V lost 5 bases and J lost 8; bases outside the gene matches: 7. This CDR3 spans 14 amino acids. CDR1 is SGHNT, CDR2 YENEEA, per germline. The CDR3 nucleotides read TGTGCCAGCAGCCCAGGGGGCCTTACGGGGGAGCTGTTTTTT. It specifies CASSPGGLTGELFF.

This chain joins TRBV6-6 and TRBJ2-1; the D gene is possibly TRBD2 (6 bases). The germline gives CDR1 MNHNY, CDR2 SVGAGI (reference sequence). V shed 6 bases and J shed 0 bases, with 12 bases lying between them. The CDR3 is 15 amino acids. The CDR3 reads CASSKRGSSYNEQFF. The CDR3 coding sequence is TGTGCCAGCAGCAAACGGGGGAGCTCCTACAATGAGCAGTTCTTC.

The DNA of the CDR3 is TGTGCCAGCAGCTCTGGGAGGGCGGCGAACACTGAAGCTTTCTTT. Residues: CASSSGRAANTEAFF. The chain is built from TRBV5-6 and TRBJ1-1, with unresolved D. Trimming removed 3 bases at V and 1 base at J, with 13 bases between. Germline V lookup: CDR1 SGHDT, CDR2 YYEEEE. The CDR3 is made up of 15 amino acids.

The chain carries TRBV19 and TRBJ2-5; TRBD2 matches 7 bases. From germline, CDR1 is LNHDA and CDR2 SQIVND (reference sequence). Trimming at V came to 5 bases and at J to 5 bases, leaving 17 bases not matched to a gene. The CDR3 has 17 amino acids. CDR3 sequence: CASSRRGGQTPAETQYF. For the CDR3, the DNA is TGTGCCAGTAGTCGGAGGGGAGGGCAAACACCAGCGGAGACCCAGTACTTC.

The genes are TRBV29-1 and TRBJ1-1, with D hard to call. This CDR3 contains 13 residues. The V and J ends lost 2 bases and 0 bases respectively, with 7 bases between them. From germline, CDR1 is SQVTM and CDR2 ANQGSEA. The CDR3 sequence: CSVETDMNTEAFF. In DNA, the CDR3 is TGCAGCGTTGAAACAGACATGAACACTGAAGCTTTCTTT.

The chain is built from TRBV18 and TRBJ1-3; 8 nucleotides agree with TRBD1. V lost 2 bases, J lost 2 bases, and 11 bases stayed unmatched. This CDR3 region has 18 residues. CDR1 and CDR2 (germline): KGHSH, LQKENI. The CDR3 DNA sequence: TGTGCCAGCTCACCAGGAATCAGGGGGCCTTGGACTGGAAACACCATATATTTT. Its protein is CASSPGIRGPWTGNTIYF. The variable domain in full, completed from reference TRBV18 and TRBJ1-3, reads NAGVMQNPRHLVRRRGQEARLRCSPMKGHSHVYWYRQLPEEGLKFMVYLQKENIIDESGMPKERFSAEFPKEGPSILRIQQVVRGDSAAYFCASSPGIRGPWTGNTIYFGEGSWLTVV.

The V gene is TRBV7-8, the J gene TRBJ1-4, with TRBD1 as a possible D gene (6 bases). The CDR3 loop spans 15 amino acids. Germline loops: CDR1 SGHVS, CDR2 FQNEAQ. Trimming stripped 6 bases from V and 8 bases from J, with 19 bases between. The CDR3 loop is CASSQPDSGREKLFF. The CDR3 DNA reads TGTGCCAGCAGTCAACCGGACAGCGGCAGGGAAAAACTGTTTTTT.

The V and J genes are TRBV7-3 and TRBJ2-3; 7 bases are a match to TRBD2. Germline CDR1 and CDR2: SGHTA and FQGTGA. This CDR3 comprises 15 residues. The junction had 12 bases not matched to a gene; V was cut back by 4 bases and J by 8 bases. The DNA for the CDR3 is TGTGCCAGCAGCTCCTCAGCGGGGTACGGGGGTACGCAGTATTTT. Its translation: CASSSSAGYGGTQYF.

Here the CDR3 reads CAWVAPYEQYF. The CDR3 bases are TGTGCCTGGGTTGCCCCCTACGAGCAGTACTTC. The chain carries TRBV30 and TRBJ2-5; unclear D gene. The J call is uncertain, as TRBJ2-7 better fits the DNA end. The CDR3 is made up of 11 amino acids. Germline CDR1 is GTSNPN and CDR2 is SVGIG (reference sequence).

The chain combines TRBV5-8 with TRBJ2-2; 15 bases line up with TRBD2. V was clipped by 4 bases and J by 7 bases; unmatched bases: 5. The CDR3 covers 16 residues. The germline V gene encodes CDR1 SGHTS and CDR2 YDEGEE. The CDR3 reads CASSPGTSGRSGELFF. The CDR3 DNA sequence: TGTGCCAGCAGCCCCGGGACTAGCGGGAGGAGCGGGGAGCTGTTTTTT.

The chain joins TRBV4-1 to TRBJ1-5; D is ambiguous. V gave up 0 bases and J gave up 2 bases, with 11 bases separating them. CDR1 is MGHRA, CDR2 YSYEKL, per germline. This CDR3 comprises 16 residues. CDR3 sequence: CASSQDAVVGNQPQHF. Written as DNA, the CDR3 is TGCGCCAGCAGCCAAGATGCGGTTGTGGGCAATCAGCCCCAGCATTTT.

This rearrangement joins TRBV7-3 to TRBJ2-3; TRBD1 might be the D (5 bases). Per the germline V gene, CDR1 is SGHTA and CDR2 is FQGTGA. This CDR3 spans 13 amino acids. Trimming took off 2 bases at V and 6 bases at J, with 9 bases between the two ends. CDR3 DNA sequence: TGTGCCAGCAGCTTAGGGCCAGGGGATACGCAGTATTTT. This gives the protein CASSLGPGDTQYF.